These 27 T cell receptor beta chains share one sample of origin, sequenced in a study of T cell responses to AZD1222 COVID-19 vaccine. Here immunoSEQ multiplex PCR was the method, and the copy in TCRdb shows in-frame clones only, minus some. Of 180,000 or so clones in the sample, 92% were seen once. Source: peripheral blood, taken 28 days after the second AZD1222 dose. The receptors stem from an adult who received the AZD1222 COVID-19 vaccine.

This chain connects TRBV4-1 to TRBJ2-6; no clear D gene. The ends were cut back, 0 bases at V and 4 bases at J, with 10 bases in the middle. Germline V gives CDR1 MGHRA, CDR2 YSYEKL. The CDR3 has 16 amino acids. This chain's CDR3 is CASSQDRISGANVLTF. In DNA, the CDR3 is TGCGCCAGCAGCCAAGATAGGATAAGCGGGGCCAACGTCCTGACTTTC.

This clone was seen a handful of times. Its ends do not fully match the called genes, so a read error is possible. The genes are TRBV7-7 and TRBJ1-2; D gene uncertain. CDR1 and CDR2 from the germline V gene are SSHAT and FNYEAQ (reference sequence). The length of the CDR3 is 12 residues. CDR3 region: CASSSRERGYTF. Here the CDR3 DNA reads TGTGCTAGCAGCAGCAGAGAAAGAGGCTACACCTTC.

The gene calls are TRBV28 and TRBJ2-1, with D possibly TRBD1 on 6 matching bases. The germline V gene encodes CDR1 MDHEN and CDR2 SYDVKM. V lost 6 bases and J lost 2, with 14 bases in between. The CDR3 sequence is 15 residues long. CDR3 region: CASRSVQGPYNEQFF. The CDR3 DNA reads TGTGCCAGCAGGTCCGTACAGGGACCCTACAATGAGCAGTTCTTC.

The gene calls are TRBV7-2 and TRBJ2-1; D is uncertain. There are 13 residues in the CDR3. With 0 bases removed from V and 5 bases from J, the gap between germline ends came to 5 bases. Germline V gene sequence: CDR1 SGHTA, CDR2 FQGNSA. The CDR3 reads CASSLARDNEQFF. CDR3 bases: TGTGCCAGCAGCTTAGCGCGTGACAATGAGCAGTTCTTC.

This clone has more than one count but fewer than ten. V and J are TRBV5-1 and TRBJ2-5, with TRBD2 matching 9 bases. With 3 bases clipped from V and 4 bases from J, the junction kept 7 bases outside the gene matches. Germline V gene data show CDR1 as SGHRS and CDR2 as YFSETQ. The length of the CDR3 is 15 residues. CDR3 in amino acids: CASSSRAGGGETQYF. DNA of the CDR3: TGCGCCAGCAGCTCCAGGGCGGGAGGGGGAGAGACCCAGTACTTC.

V and J are TRBV7-6 and TRBJ1-4, with no clear D. The ends were cut back, 5 bases at V and 0 bases at J, with 4 bases in the middle. The CDR3 totals 13 residues. The germline V gene has CDR1 SGHVS and CDR2 FNYEAQ. The CDR3 DNA reads as TGTGCCAGCAGCCCAACAACTAATGAAAAACTGTTTTTT. Translation: CASSPTTNEKLFF.

The chain uses TRBV13 and TRBJ2-7; the D gene is possibly TRBD2 (6 bases). This CDR3 spans 14 amino acids. Germline CDR1 is PRHDT and CDR2 is FYEKMQ (reference sequence). Trimming cost V 5 bases and J 2 bases, with 13 bases left between them. In DNA form, the CDR3 reads TGTGCCAGCAGCACGGGCCGGGAGACCTACGAGCAGTACTTC. This sequence encodes CASSTGRETYEQYF. The complete variable domain, with remaining parts taken from reference TRBV13 and TRBJ2-7, reads AAGVIQSPRHLIKEKRETATLKCYPIPRHDTVYWYQQGPGQDPQFLISFYEKMQSDKGSIPDRFSAQQFSDYHSELNMSSLELGDSALYFCASSTGRETYEQYFGPGTRLTVT.

The chain has TRBV18 and TRBJ1-1; 9 bases line up with TRBD1. This CDR3 is built from 17 residues. The germline V gene encodes CDR1 KGHSH and CDR2 LQKENI. V lost 3 bases and J lost 4; bases outside the gene matches: 12. CDR3 nucleotides: TGTGCCAGCTCACCTCGGACAGGGGCATATGGGGGCACTGAAGCTTTCTTT. Protein: CASSPRTGAYGGTEAFF.

The chain has TRBV27 and TRBJ2-3; no firm D call. Germline CDR1 and CDR2: MNHEY and SMNVEV (reference sequence). This CDR3 is 14 amino acids long. Deletions cut 3 bases from V and 0 bases from J, with 7 bases between. The CDR3: CASSFLPSTDTQYF. DNA of the CDR3: TGTGCCAGCAGTTTTCTACCTAGCACAGATACGCAGTATTTT.

V and J are TRBV11-3 and TRBJ1-6; no clear D gene. The CDR3 consists of 13 residues. Trimming stripped 3 bases from V and 8 bases from J, with 8 bases between. Germline assignment: CDR1 SGHNT and CDR2 YENEEA. This CDR3 reads CASSLGTHSPLHF. Here the CDR3 DNA reads TGTGCCAGCAGCTTGGGTACGCATTCACCCCTCCACTTT.

This clone was detected once. This sequence joins TRBV13 and TRBJ2-7, with D maybe TRBD1 (5 bases). This CDR3 has 14 amino acids. Per germline, CDR1 PRHDT and CDR2 FYEKMQ (reference sequence). The V end lost 8 bases, the J end lost 3 bases, and 17 bases lay between the germline ends. The CDR3 sequence is CASADTQGNYEQYF. Here the CDR3 DNA reads TGTGCCAGCGCGGACACCCAGGGTAACTACGAGCAGTACTTC.

This chain uses TRBV6-6 with TRBJ2-1, with 15 bases identical to TRBD2. The germline V gene encodes CDR1 MNHNY and CDR2 SVGAGI (reference sequence). The junction had 11 bases not matched to a gene; V was cut back by 5 bases and J by 0 bases. The CDR3 has 20 amino acids. CDR3 DNA sequence: TGTGCCAGCAGTAGATCGGGGACTAGCGGGGGGACCCGCTCCTACAATGAGCAGTTCTTC. It is translated as CASSRSGTSGGTRSYNEQFF.

V usage is TRBV11-3 and J usage is TRBJ2-1; D is unclear. CDR1 and CDR2 from the germline V gene are SGHNT and YENEEA. This CDR3 is 15 amino acids long. Trimming shortened V by 0 bases and J by 3 bases, and 9 bases separated the two germline ends. The CDR3 DNA sequence: TGTGCCAGCAGCTTAGAGGGCCTTGACTACAATGAGCAGTTCTTC. It is translated as CASSLEGLDYNEQFF.

The CDR3 is CASSLRDSPMAYGYTF. The CDR3, as DNA: TGTGCCAGCAGCTTAAGGGACAGCCCTATGGCATATGGCTACACCTTC. This chain links TRBV7-2 with TRBJ1-2, with TRBD1 matching 7 bases. This CDR3 spans 16 amino acids. V lost 2 bases to trimming and J lost 5 bases; unmatched junction nucleotides: 11. Germline lookup yields CDR1 SGHTA and CDR2 FQGNSA.

The V call is TRBV6-1, the J call TRBJ1-2, with no clear D. Germline V gene sequence: CDR1 MNHNS, CDR2 SASEGT. The CDR3 contains 14 residues. V was pared by 1 base and J by 7 bases, with 13 bases between. This CDR3 is CASSEGVRGSGYTF. CDR3 in DNA: TGTGCCAGCAGTGAAGGCGTTAGAGGAAGTGGCTACACCTTC.

This clone appeared a single time. The chain links TRBV30 to TRBJ2-1; no reliable D call. V was pared by 1 base and J by 9 bases, with 10 bases between. There are 12 residues in the CDR3. CDR1 and CDR2 (germline): GTSNPN, SVGIG (reference sequence). CDR3 loop: CAWSAFLGEQFF. CDR3 sequence (DNA): TGTGCCTGGAGTGCTTTCCTTGGTGAGCAGTTCTTC. The full variable domain, with the rest looked up from reference TRBV30 and TRBJ2-1, is SQTIHQWPATLVQPVGSPLSLECTVEGTSNPNLYWYRQAAGRGLQLLFYSVGIGQISSEVPQNLSASRPQDRQFILSSKKLLLSDSGFYLCAWSAFLGEQFFGPGTRLTVL.

A single count supports this clone. The chain is built from TRBV3-1 (or the pseudogene TRBV3-2) and TRBJ1-1; D not resolved. Germline CDR1 is LGHDT and CDR2 is YNNKEL (reference sequence). The CDR3 is 15 residues long. V was trimmed by 1 base and J by 0 bases, leaving 9 bases between them. CDR3 in amino acids: CASSQGPRLNTEAFF. CDR3 sequence (DNA): TGTGCCAGCAGCCAAGGCCCTCGACTGAACACTGAAGCTTTCTTT.

This rearrangement joins TRBV19 to TRBJ1-2; D is undetermined. V lost 6 bases and J 3 bases, leaving 5 bases between the germline ends. Germline CDR1 is LNHDA and CDR2 is SQIVND (reference sequence). This CDR3 spans 11 amino acids. CDR3 bases: TGTGCCAGTAGGAGGGACTATGGCTACACCTTC. Encoded protein: CASRRDYGYTF.

For the CDR3, the DNA is TGTGCCAGCAGTGAAAGTCACGGGGCCACAAAAGCGGCCAAAAACATTCAGTACTTC. This gives the protein CASSESHGATKAAKNIQYF. The chain couples TRBV6-1 to TRBJ2-4; D tentatively fits TRBD1 or TRBD2 (5 bases each). Germline CDR1 is MNHNS and CDR2 is SASEGT. The CDR3 runs to 19 residues. V gave up 2 bases and J gave up 1 base, with 21 bases separating them.

The CDR3 coding sequence is TGCGCCAGCAGCCAAGGTCCTGGCAATCAGCCCCAGCATTTT. Translating it yields CASSQGPGNQPQHF. The chain carries TRBV4-1 and TRBJ1-5; D not resolved. V was shortened by 1 base and J by 2 bases, with 6 bases between the two germline ends. Germline V gene data show CDR1 as MGHRA and CDR2 as YSYEKL. The CDR3 runs 14 residues.

The chain links TRBV12-3 or TRBV12-4 to TRBJ2-7, with D possibly TRBD1 on 6 matching bases. Trimming removed 3 bases from V and 7 bases from J, with 13 bases in between. The CDR3 extends over 13 amino acids. The CDR3 coding sequence is TGTGCCAGCAGTTTTACAGGGAGAGGGGAGCAGTACTTC. Translation gives CASSFTGRGEQYF.

The gene calls are TRBV7-6 and TRBJ2-1; 14 positions match TRBD2. The CDR3 runs to 17 residues. V was clipped by 1 base and J by 6 bases; unmatched bases: 5. Germline V lookup: CDR1 SGHVS, CDR2 FNYEAQ. CDR3: CASSLGIGLAGGNEQFF. The CDR3 DNA reads TGTGCCAGCAGCTTAGGTATCGGACTAGCGGGGGGCAATGAGCAGTTCTTC.

CDR3: CASSPGQGAVIDTQYF. DNA of the CDR3: TGCGCCAGCAGCCCTGGACAGGGGGCCGTCATTGATACGCAGTATTTT. The rearrangement uses TRBV4-1 and TRBJ2-3, with 11 bases lining up with TRBD1. The CDR3 contains 16 residues. Looked up from germline, CDR1 is MGHRA and CDR2 is YSYEKL. The ends lost 4 bases at V and 6 bases at J; junction bases unmatched: 9.

The V and J genes are TRBV5-1 and TRBJ2-2; D ambiguous. V was pared by 6 bases and J by 6 bases, with 12 bases between. This CDR3 spans 13 amino acids. Germline V gives CDR1 SGHRS, CDR2 YFSETQ. The DNA for the CDR3 is TGCGCCAGCACACTGACGGTATCCGGGGAGCTGTTTTTT. It translates to CASTLTVSGELFF.

The chain recombines TRBV30 with TRBJ1-5; D unresolved. The V gene lost 0 bases and the J gene lost 2 bases, with 8 bases spanning the gap. Germline CDR1 reads GTSNPN; CDR2 reads SVGIG (reference sequence). The CDR3 runs 14 residues. The CDR3 sequence: CAWSVVSGNQPQHF. CDR3 sequence (DNA): TGTGCCTGGAGTGTCGTGTCAGGCAATCAGCCCCAGCATTTT.

In nucleotides, the CDR3 is TGTGCCAGCAAAGGCAGGCAAGAGACCCAGTACTTC. Residues: CASKGRQETQYF. The chain joins TRBV2 to TRBJ2-5, with D hard to call. V was shortened by 7 bases and J by 2 bases, with 8 bases between the two germline ends. The CDR3 runs to 12 residues. Germline lookup yields CDR1 SNHLY and CDR2 FYNNEI.

This clone was recorded once. The rearrangement joins TRBV10-3 to TRBJ1-6, with TRBD1 as a possible D gene (5 bases). V lost 3 bases and J 11 bases, leaving 14 bases between the germline ends. The CDR3 is 14 amino acids. The germline V gene encodes CDR1 ENHRY and CDR2 SYGVKD. The CDR3 nucleotides read TGTGCCATCAGTGATGGGGGGAACAGAGCACCCCTCCACTTT. Translation gives CAISDGGNRAPLHF.